The rows below give T cell receptor beta chains drawn from one sample of a study of blood T cell repertoires in COVID-19. Sequencing was performed with immunoSEQ multiplex PCR; in TCRdb, only in-frame clones are kept and a portion is missing. Here the sample spans around 200,000 clones, almost 90% being singletons. Input material: peripheral blood. The receptors here all came from a man between 18 and 29 years old with active or convalescent COVID-19. Both conserved end residues are part of each CDR3. D genes are given only for firm matches. The size field is filled for only some rows; it gives once, few, many or a size class.

D: .; size: few; V: TRBV29-1; length: 16; J: TRBJ1-2; DNA: TGCAGCGTTGTCTGGGGCCTTAAATCAAACGCGTATGGCTACACCTTC; CDR3: CSVVWGLKSNAYGYTF
D: .; size: .; V: TRBV7-8; length: 15; J: TRBJ2-3; DNA: TGTGCCAGCAGCTTAGAATGGCAGGCGTGGGATACGCAGTATTTT; CDR3: CASSLEWQAWDTQYF
D: TRBD1; size: few; V: TRBV19; length: 15; J: TRBJ1-1; DNA: TGTGCCAGTAGTATCCCGGGACAGGGGAACACTGAAGCTTTCTTT; CDR3: CASSIPGQGNTEAFF
D: .; size: .; V: TRBV27; length: 11; J: TRBJ1-2; DNA: TGTGCCAGCAGTGAGGGTTATGGCTACACCTTC; CDR3: CASSEGYGYTF
D: .; size: .; V: TRBV19; length: 13; J: TRBJ1-5; DNA: TGTGCCAGTAGTCAGGAGGGAGCTCAGCCCCAGCATTTT; CDR3: CASSQEGAQPQHF
D: .; size: .; V: TRBV6-5; length: 14; J: TRBJ1-2; DNA: TGTGCCAGCAGTTACAGTGAAGGGGCGTATGGCTACACCTTC; CDR3: CASSYSEGAYGYTF
D: TRBD1; size: once; V: TRBV30; length: 13; J: TRBJ1-5; DNA: TGTGCCTGGGGGACAGGGCTACTGCAGCCCCAGCATTTT; CDR3: CAWGTGLLQPQHF
D: TRBD1; size: .; V: TRBV7-2; length: 16; J: TRBJ1-2; DNA: TGTGCCAGCAGCTCCGATGACAGGGGGCGAGTCTATGGCTACACCTTC; CDR3: CASSSDDRGRVYGYTF
D: TRBD1; size: .; V: TRBV30; length: 17; J: TRBJ1-6; DNA: TGTGCCTGGACTCCCGGGACAGGGCTCTCCTATAATTCACCCCTCCACTTT; CDR3: CAWTPGTGLSYNSPLHF
D: .; size: .; V: TRBV2; length: 13; J: TRBJ1-5; DNA: TGTGCCAGCACAACAGGTCTTGGACAGCCCCAGCATTTT; CDR3: CASTTGLGQPQHF
D: TRBD1; size: .; V: TRBV4-1; length: 15; J: TRBJ2-2; DNA: TGCGCCAGCAGCTCAAGACAGGGGAGGACCGGGGAGCTGTTTTTT; CDR3: CASSSRQGRTGELFF
D: TRBD2; size: .; V: TRBV7-2; length: 17; J: TRBJ2-2; DNA: TGTGCCAGCAGCTTGGAACCGGGACTAGCGGGATCTGGGGAGCTGTTTTTT; CDR3: CASSLEPGLAGSGELFF
D: TRBD1; size: .; V: TRBV29-1; length: 14; J: TRBJ1-1; DNA: TGCAGCGCCCAATCACAGGGGTCGGACACTGAAGCTTTCTTT; CDR3: CSAQSQGSDTEAFF
D: TRBD1; size: .; V: TRBV30; length: 15; J: TRBJ1-1; DNA: TGTGCCTGGAGTTTCGGACAGGGGGCTTTCACTGAAGCTTTCTTT; CDR3: CAWSFGQGAFTEAFF
D: TRBD2; size: .; V: TRBV4-2; length: 18; J: TRBJ2-3; DNA: TGTGCCAGCAGCCAAGAACGAATGGCGCGGGGGATCACAGATACGCAGTATTTT; CDR3: CASSQERMARGITDTQYF
D: TRBD1; size: .; V: TRBV7-2; length: 14; J: TRBJ2-7; DNA: TGTGCCAGCAGCCGGGACAGCCAATCCTACGAGCAGTACTTC; CDR3: CASSRDSQSYEQYF
D: TRBD1; size: .; V: TRBV19; length: 14; J: TRBJ2-7; DNA: TGTGCCAGTAGTATTTCGGACAGGGGCTACGAGCAGTACTTC; CDR3: CASSISDRGYEQYF
D: TRBD1; size: .; V: TRBV30; length: 12; J: TRBJ2-7; DNA: TGTGCCTGCACCAGGGGGAGCCACGAGCAGTACTTC; CDR3: CACTRGSHEQYF
D: .; size: .; V: TRBV4-3; length: 16; J: TRBJ1-2; DNA: TGCGCCAGCAGCCAAGATTGGGGCAGAAGGGTGTCTGGCTACACCTTC; CDR3: CASSQDWGRRVSGYTF
D: TRBD1; size: .; V: TRBV6-1; length: 15; J: TRBJ1-2; DNA: TGTGCCAGCAGTGAAGCTGGGACAGGCGACTATGGCTACACCTTC; CDR3: CASSEAGTGDYGYTF
D: TRBD1; size: .; V: TRBV11-3; length: 15; J: TRBJ2-5; DNA: TGTGCCAGCAGCTTACGTACACAGGGGCGGGAGACCCAGTACTTC; CDR3: CASSLRTQGRETQYF
D: TRBD1; size: .; V: TRBV7-2; length: 15; J: TRBJ2-1; DNA: TGTGCCAGCAGCCCCGATCGGGGACAGGGGACTGAGCAGTTCTTC; CDR3: CASSPDRGQGTEQFF
D: .; size: .; V: TRBV28; length: 14; J: TRBJ2-1; DNA: TGTGCCAGCAGCCCACGGTTGGCGGCCAATGAGCAGTTCTTC; CDR3: CASSPRLAANEQFF
D: .; size: .; V: TRBV7-9; length: 12; J: TRBJ1-1; DNA: TGTGCCAGCAGCTTGGCTCAGCGGGAAGCTTTCTTT; CDR3: CASSLAQREAFF
D: TRBD1; size: .; V: TRBV19; length: 14; J: TRBJ2-7; DNA: TGTGCCAGTAGTATAGGGACAGGACCCTACGAGCAGTACTTC; CDR3: CASSIGTGPYEQYF
D: .; size: .; V: TRBV7-2; length: 14; J: TRBJ2-5; DNA: TGTGCCAGCAGCTTAACGGCAGGCCAAGAGACCCAGTACTTC; CDR3: CASSLTAGQETQYF
D: TRBD1; size: .; V: TRBV5-5; length: 14; J: TRBJ1-4; DNA: TGTGCCAGCAGCCTACAGGGGAGTAGTGAAAAACTGTTTTTT; CDR3: CASSLQGSSEKLFF
D: TRBD1; size: .; V: TRBV6-6; length: 13; J: TRBJ2-7; DNA: TGTGCCAGCAGCCTCTCGGACAGGCCCGAGCAGTACTTC; CDR3: CASSLSDRPEQYF
D: TRBD1; size: .; V: TRBV6-4; length: 15; J: TRBJ2-1; DNA: TGTGCCAGCAGCAAGACAGGGAGCTCCTACAATGAGCAGTTCTTC; CDR3: CASSKTGSSYNEQFF
D: TRBD2; size: .; V: TRBV5-1; length: 16; J: TRBJ2-2; DNA: TGCGCCAGCAGCTTGGCTCTAGCGGTCGGCACCGGGGAGCTGTTTTTT; CDR3: CASSLALAVGTGELFF
D: .; size: .; V: TRBV5-1; length: 15; J: TRBJ2-3; DNA: TGCGCCAGCAGCTTGGCCAGCGGGAGCACAGATACGCAGTATTTT; CDR3: CASSLASGSTDTQYF
D: TRBD2; size: .; V: TRBV6-1; length: 15; J: TRBJ2-5; DNA: TGTGCCAGCAGTGAAGGGCTAGCGGAGGAAGAGACCCAGTACTTC; CDR3: CASSEGLAEEETQYF
D: .; size: .; V: TRBV21-1; length: 23; J: TRBJ2-5; DNA: TGTGCCAGCAGCAAAGGGTCTCCTTTTTCGGGACTAGCGGACGCACAAAACCAAGAGACCCAGTACTTC; CDR3: CASSKGSPFSGLADAQNQETQYF
D: .; size: .; V: TRBV5-1; length: 14; J: TRBJ2-7; DNA: TGCGCCAGCAGAGAGACAGTTGCCACCTACGAGCAGTACTTC; CDR3: CASRETVATYEQYF
D: TRBD1; size: .; V: TRBV30; length: 11; J: TRBJ1-1; DNA: TGTGCCTGTACAGGGGACACTGAAGCTTTCTTT; CDR3: CACTGDTEAFF
D: TRBD2; size: .; V: TRBV5-4; length: 14; J: TRBJ2-3; DNA: TGTGCCAGCAGCTCGGCGGGAGGGGAAGATACGCAGTATTTT; CDR3: CASSSAGGEDTQYF
D: .; size: .; V: TRBV11-2; length: 12; J: TRBJ2-3; DNA: TGTGCCAGCAGCGTATATATGGATACGCAGTATTTT; CDR3: CASSVYMDTQYF
D: .; size: .; V: TRBV28; length: 17; J: TRBJ1-6; DNA: TGTGCCAGCAGTTTTGGTCCTGGGGGGTTTCTTGGTTCACCCCTCCACTTT; CDR3: CASSFGPGGFLGSPLHF
D: .; size: .; V: TRBV5-4; length: 15; J: TRBJ2-7; DNA: TGTGCCAGCAGCTTGGAAGGTCCAGCGTACTACGAGCAGTACTTC; CDR3: CASSLEGPAYYEQYF
D: .; size: .; V: TRBV19; length: 15; J: TRBJ1-4; DNA: TGTGCCAGTAGTATAGTAGGAGGCGATAATGAAAAACTGTTTTTT; CDR3: CASSIVGGDNEKLFF
D: TRBD1; size: .; V: TRBV2; length: 13; J: TRBJ2-1; DNA: TGTGCCCCAACTACCTCGACAGGGAATGAGCGGTTCTTC; CDR3: CAPTTSTGNERFF
D: .; size: .; V: TRBV28; length: 14; J: TRBJ1-6; DNA: TGTGCCAGCAGGCCGGGACAAAGTTATTCACCCCTCCACTTT; CDR3: CASRPGQSYSPLHF